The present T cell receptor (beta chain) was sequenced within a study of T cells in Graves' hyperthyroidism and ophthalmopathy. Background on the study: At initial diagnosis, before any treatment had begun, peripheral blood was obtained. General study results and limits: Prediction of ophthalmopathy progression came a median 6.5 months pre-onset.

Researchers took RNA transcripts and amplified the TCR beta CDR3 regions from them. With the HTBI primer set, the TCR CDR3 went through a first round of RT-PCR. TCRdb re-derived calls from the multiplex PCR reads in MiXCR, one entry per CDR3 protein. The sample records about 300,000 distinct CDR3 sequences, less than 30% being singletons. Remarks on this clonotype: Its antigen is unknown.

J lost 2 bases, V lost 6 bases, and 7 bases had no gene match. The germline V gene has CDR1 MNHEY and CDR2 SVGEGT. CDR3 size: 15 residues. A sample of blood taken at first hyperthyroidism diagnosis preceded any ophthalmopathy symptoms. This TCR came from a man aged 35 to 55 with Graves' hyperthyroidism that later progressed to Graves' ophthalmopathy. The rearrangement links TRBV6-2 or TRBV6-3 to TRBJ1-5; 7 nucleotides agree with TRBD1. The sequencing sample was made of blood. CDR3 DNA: TGTGCCAGCAGCCCCCACAGGGGAGGCAATCAGCCCCAGCATTTT. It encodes CASSPHRGGNQPQHF.